The 29 T cell receptor beta chains below all came from one sample that was sequenced in a study of T-cell reconstitution after alpha-beta-depleted transplantation in children. TCRbeta library construction was performed incorporating unique molecular identifiers. Via MiXCR, TCRdb re-called the PCR reads, giving one row per CDR3 protein. Of about 580,000 distinct CDR3 sequences listed, 20% to 25% are singletons. This sample comprised PBMCs, mostly from graft donor cells, obtained 360 days after TCRalphabeta/CD19-depleted stem cell transplant. The receptors stem from a boy under three years old who had a stem cell transplant for acute myeloid leukemia, so the T cells may come from the graft donor.

This clonotype turned up a few times. The chain carries TRBV28 and TRBJ1-6; 7 bases are a match to TRBD1. J gave up 3 bases and V 6 bases, and 8 bases lay outside the gene matches. Germline CDR1 and CDR2: MDHEN and SYDVKM. The CDR3 runs 16 residues. Here the CDR3 reads CASSSDRNHYNSPLHF. The CDR3, as DNA: TGTGCCAGCAGCTCGGACAGGAATCACTATAATTCACCCCTCCACTTT.

J is TRBJ2-5 and V is TRBV3-1; D is unresolved. The CDR3 has 16 residues. Germline values: CDR1 LGHDT, CDR2 YNNKEL (reference sequence). The V end lost 4 bases, the J end lost 2 bases, and 17 bases lay between the germline ends. The CDR3 protein is CASSRRQILSQETQYF. The DNA of the CDR3 is TGTGCCAGCAGCCGTCGACAAATCCTATCACAAGAGACCCAGTACTTC.

At least ten counts were recorded for this clonotype. The CDR3 loop reads CAWSVQVNQPQHF. In DNA, the CDR3 is TGTGCCTGGAGTGTACAGGTAAATCAGCCCCAGCATTTT. The chain has TRBV30 and TRBJ1-5; perhaps TRBD1 as D (5 bases). V lost 0 bases and J 4 bases, leaving 7 bases between the germline ends. In germline, CDR1 is GTSNPN, CDR2 SVGIG (reference sequence). This CDR3 contains 13 residues. The full variable domain, its missing parts supplied by reference TRBV30 and TRBJ1-5, is SQTIHQWPATLVQPVGSPLSLECTVEGTSNPNLYWYRQAAGRGLQLLFYSVGIGQISSEVPQNLSASRPQDRQFILSSKKLLLSDSGFYLCAWSVQVNQPQHFGDGTRLSIL.

The genes are TRBV7-9 and TRBJ2-2; TRBD2 agrees at 7 bases. This CDR3 region has 15 residues. Germline V CDR1 and CDR2: SEHNR, FQNEAQ (reference sequence). Trimming removed 9 bases from V and 0 bases from J; junction bases left unmatched: 7. This CDR3 reads CASLLGGTNTGELFF. The CDR3 nucleotides are TGTGCCAGTCTTCTCGGGGGGACGAACACCGGGGAGCTGTTTTTT.

Note on this clonotype: An end of the junction differs from the germline gene, which may be a read error. The chain is built from TRBV11-2 and TRBJ2-1; D is perhaps TRBD2 (5 bases). Per germline, CDR1 SGHAT and CDR2 FQNNGV. The CDR3 extends over 14 amino acids. The CDR3 coding sequence is TGTGCCACCAGCGGAAGCCCACCCTACAATGAGCAGTTCTTC. Amino acid sequence: CATSGSPPYNEQFF.

This clonotype was counted only a few times. The chain combines TRBV21-1 with TRBJ2-7; the D call TRBD1 from the table was never checked on the DNA. TRBV21-1 is a known pseudogene. The CDR3 extends over 14 amino acids. The CDR3 coding sequence is TGTGCCAGCAGAGGACAGGGGTGCCCCTACGAGCAGTACGTC. Its translation is CASRGQGCPYEQYV.

The J gene is TRBJ2-1, the V gene TRBV29-1, with TRBD1 as a possible D gene (6 bases). CDR1 and CDR2 (germline): SQVTM, ANQGSEA. This CDR3 comprises 14 residues. V was pared by 5 bases and J by 3 bases, with 14 bases between. The CDR3 loop is CSVTNRADYNEQFF. CDR3 sequence (DNA): TGCAGCGTTACAAACAGGGCCGACTACAATGAGCAGTTCTTC.

Only a few counts were recorded for this clonotype. The chain employs TRBV4-3 and TRBJ2-3; D not resolved. CDR1 is LGHNA, CDR2 YSLEER, per germline. Trimming shortened V by 0 bases and J by 12 bases, and 13 bases separated the two germline ends. This CDR3 contains 13 residues. CDR3 in amino acids: CASSQDRTVLQYF. For the CDR3, the DNA is TGCGCCAGCAGCCAAGATAGAACTGTACTACAGTATTTT.

This chain uses TRBV5-1 with TRBJ2-1; TRBD1 is a possible D gene (6 bases). Germline lookup yields CDR1 SGHRS and CDR2 YFSETQ. This CDR3 has 14 residues. V gave up 5 bases and J gave up 0 bases, with 9 bases separating them. For the CDR3, the DNA is TGCGCCAGCAGGACAGGCGACTCCTACAATGAGCAGTTCTTC. It codes for CASRTGDSYNEQFF.

This chain links TRBV3-1 with TRBJ2-7, with D tentatively TRBD1 (5 bases). Germline lookup yields CDR1 LGHDT and CDR2 YNNKEL (reference sequence). V dropped 5 bases and J dropped 4 bases, with 21 bases sitting between them. The length of the CDR3 is 16 residues. In DNA, the CDR3 is TGTGCCAGCAGCGCCCAGTGGCAGGGTGTTCGATACGAGCAGTACTTC. This codes for CASSAQWQGVRYEQYF.

This clonotype was seen ten or more times. The chain has TRBV29-1 and TRBJ2-5; D gene unclear. The germline V and J ends were trimmed by 6 bases and 5 bases, with 13 bases remaining between them. The CDR3 consists of 12 residues. Germline CDR1 and CDR2: SQVTM and ANQGSEA. The CDR3 DNA is TGCAGCGTGCCGAAAGGTGGGGAGACCCAGTACTTC. It specifies CSVPKGGETQYF.

This clonotype occurred many times. The rearrangement joins TRBV12-3 or TRBV12-4 to TRBJ2-2; TRBD1 is a possible D gene (5 bases). V was clipped by 5 bases and J by 8 bases, with 9 bases between them. The CDR3 has 12 residues. CDR3 DNA: TGTGCCAGCAGTCAGGGTTCAGGGGAGCTGTTTTTT. It is translated as CASSQGSGELFF.

CDR3 DNA: TGTGCCAGCACCTCCGCGTGGTACGAGCAGTACTTC. It translates to CASTSAWYEQYF. The genes are TRBV6-5 and TRBJ2-7; no firm D call. Germline V lookup: CDR1 MNHEY, CDR2 SVGAGI. The CDR3 runs to 12 residues. V gave up 7 bases and J gave up 4 bases, with 11 bases separating them.

This clonotype turned up a few times. The V and J genes are TRBV20-1 and TRBJ2-3; 15 bases line up with TRBD2. CDR3 length: 17 amino acids. CDR1 is DFQATT and CDR2 is SNEGSKA in the germline V gene (reference sequence). V was clipped by 6 bases and J by 3 bases; unmatched bases: 10. The CDR3 here is CSAAGLAGGQRTDTQYF. Written as DNA, the CDR3 is TGCAGTGCAGCCGGACTAGCGGGGGGGCAGAGAACAGATACGCAGTATTTT.

Ten or more counts support this clonotype. The CDR3 protein is CSARPLTGLAGETQYF. The CDR3 DNA reads TGCAGTGCTAGACCCCTGACTGGGCTAGCGGGGGAGACCCAGTACTTC. This chain connects TRBV20-1 to TRBJ2-5; 9 nucleotides agree with TRBD2. CDR3 length: 16 residues. V lost 2 bases and J lost 5; bases outside the gene matches: 12. The germline V gene has CDR1 DFQATT and CDR2 SNEGSKA (reference sequence).

The CDR3 region has the DNA TGCGCCAGCAGCCAGACCGACCTTTACGGGGAGCTGTTTTTT. Amino acid sequence: CASSQTDLYGELFF. This sequence joins TRBV4-3 and TRBJ2-2; D gene uncertain. Germline values: CDR1 LGHNA, CDR2 YSLEER. The CDR3 sequence is 14 residues long. The V end lost 3 bases, the J end lost 7 bases, and 12 bases lay between the germline ends.

This clonotype was picked up a small number of times. This chain joins TRBV27 and TRBJ2-2, with a possible D match to TRBD1 (6 bases). Germline-derived CDR1 and CDR2 are MNHEY and SMNVEV (reference sequence). CDR3 length equals 15 residues. V was pared by 6 bases and J by 2 bases, with 13 bases between. CDR3 region: CASSPGVSNTGELFF. In DNA form, the CDR3 reads TGTGCCAGCAGCCCAGGGGTGTCTAACACCGGGGAGCTGTTTTTT.

In this sample, this clonotype turned up once. DNA for the CDR3: TGTGCCAGCTCAACCGGGACAGGGAATTTCTATGATGGCTACACCTTC. It codes for CASSTGTGNFYDGYTF. The chain has TRBV7-2 and TRBJ1-2; 9 nucleotides line up with TRBD1. Germline V gene sequence: CDR1 SGHTA, CDR2 FQGNSA. The CDR3 consists of 16 residues. J lost 6 bases, V lost 8 bases, and 16 bases had no gene match.

The table lists this clonotype with many counts. The chain is built from TRBV10-3 and TRBJ2-5; TRBD2 might be the D (6 bases). Trimming removed 7 bases from V and 5 bases from J, with 14 bases in between. Germline V CDR1 and CDR2: ENHRY, SYGVKD. The CDR3 consists of 13 residues. CDR3 protein: CAITTDGRETQYF. The CDR3 DNA follows: TGTGCCATCACGACGGATGGGAGGGAGACCCAGTACTTC.

This clonotype was picked up many times. The chain couples TRBV7-3 to TRBJ2-3; D tentatively fits TRBD1 or TRBD2 (6 bases each). Germline V gene sequence: CDR1 SGHTA, CDR2 FQGTGA. CDR3 length: 13 residues. V dropped 8 bases and J dropped 2 bases, with 11 bases sitting between them. CDR3 bases: TGTGCCAGCGGCTGGGGGGCCACAGATACGCAGTATTTT. Translated, it gives CASGWGATDTQYF.

This clonotype showed up many times. The chain combines TRBV6-2 or TRBV6-3 with TRBJ2-7; no firm D call. Germline-derived CDR1 and CDR2 are MNHEY and SVGEGT. The CDR3 has 11 residues. Trimming removed 7 bases from V and 0 bases from J, with 4 bases in between. This CDR3 is CASTLSYEQYF. The DNA of the CDR3 is TGTGCCAGCACCCTCTCCTACGAGCAGTACTTC.

This chain joins TRBV19 and TRBJ2-7; weak D call: TRBD2 (7 bases). There are 14 residues in the CDR3. Germline V gives CDR1 LNHDA, CDR2 SQIVND (reference sequence). The germline V and J ends were trimmed by 1 base and 3 bases, with 10 bases remaining between them. The DNA of the CDR3 is TGTGCCAGTAGTATAGGGGGGGGGCTCTACGAGCAGTACTTC. Protein sequence: CASSIGGGLYEQYF.

This chain connects TRBV11-2 to TRBJ2-3; D is uncertain. The CDR3 consists of 14 residues. V lost 0 bases and J 2 bases, leaving 6 bases between the germline ends. Germline V gene sequence: CDR1 SGHAT, CDR2 FQNNGV. CDR3 amino acids: CASSLDTVTDTQYF. The CDR3 DNA sequence: TGTGCCAGCAGCTTAGACACAGTCACAGATACGCAGTATTTT.

The rearrangement uses TRBV29-1 and TRBJ1-1, with D perhaps matching TRBD1 (5 bases). From germline, CDR1 is SQVTM and CDR2 ANQGSEA. This CDR3 contains 13 residues. This chain's CDR3 is CSTHWGTSTEAFF. In DNA, the CDR3 is TGCAGTACCCATTGGGGGACTAGCACTGAAGCTTTCTTT.

The table lists this clonotype with a few counts. CDR3 protein: CASSLGPGTRNEQYV. Written as DNA, the CDR3 is TGTGCCAGCAGCTTGGGCCCCGGGACAAGGAACGAGCAGTACGTC. V is TRBV5-6 and J is TRBJ2-7; perhaps TRBD1 as D (6 bases). The CDR3 has 15 amino acids. The ends were cut back, 0 bases at V and 5 bases at J, with 15 bases in the middle. Per germline, CDR1 SGHDT and CDR2 YYEEEE.

This chain joins TRBV20-1 and TRBJ2-1, with 11 bases identical to TRBD1. The CDR3 loop spans 15 amino acids. V gave up 2 bases and J gave up 3 bases; unmatched junction bases: 3. Germline values: CDR1 DFQATT, CDR2 SNEGSKA (reference sequence). CDR3 in amino acids: CSARPGTGGYNEQFF. The CDR3 nucleotides read TGCAGTGCTAGACCGGGGACAGGGGGCTACAATGAGCAGTTCTTC.

The chain joins TRBV7-9 to TRBJ2-7, with D possibly matching TRBD1 (6 bases). The CDR3 length is 13 residues. Per the germline V gene, CDR1 is SEHNR and CDR2 is FQNEAQ (reference sequence). V was shortened by 5 bases and J by 3 bases, with 11 bases between the two germline ends. CDR3 DNA: TGTGCCAGCAGCCAGGGGCTGAACTACGAGCAGTACTTC. This translates into CASSQGLNYEQYF.

This clonotype appeared a few times. V and J are TRBV6-1 and TRBJ2-1; D not resolved. The CDR3 runs to 16 residues. Germline CDR1 is MNHNS and CDR2 is SASEGT. Trimming cost V 7 bases and J 3 bases, with 19 bases left between them. The CDR3 protein is CASTTSGRMGYNEQFF. DNA of the CDR3: TGTGCCAGCACCACCTCCGGAAGAATGGGCTACAATGAGCAGTTCTTC.

Many counts were recorded for this clonotype. This chain links TRBV5-1 with TRBJ2-2; D possibly corresponds to TRBD1 (5 bases). The CDR3 sequence is 14 residues long. CDR1 and CDR2 (germline): SGHRS, YFSETQ. V was trimmed by 4 bases and J by 4 bases, leaving 11 bases between them. The CDR3, as DNA: TGCGCCAGCAGCGCCGCAGGGTTCACCGGGGAGCTGTTTTTT. It codes for CASSAAGFTGELFF.